This entry features one T cell receptor beta chain sequence. This clone appeared a single time. It has no known antigen specificity. Base quality data are lacking; no much larger clone is found one base away. The CDR3 regions of human TCRbeta chains were analyzed by immunosequencing. In the original analysis: Repertoire TCRs were checked for matches against a reference library of SARS-CoV-2-specific TCRs that had been generated using the MIRA antigen-specificity platform. Breadth meant the fraction of unique TCRs that were SARS-CoV-2-associated, whereas depth meant the fraction of total T cells that were SARS-CoV-2-associated. Using the MIRA data, every spike-specific TCR was mapped to the spike region that the TCR reacted to and assigned to either a CD4 or a CD8 class. Log10-transformed breadth and depth values were compared by one-way ANOVA with Sidak's multiple comparisons tests. The clones in this table, taken by TCRdb from immuneACCESS, are in-frame only. Not every clone is retained; where verified, under half of the shortfall comes from an unresolved V gene, and the cause of the rest is unknown. Clone size and V and J calls were adopted from that table, with D and trimming inferred from the DNA. In this sample the table shows more than 95,000 clones, about 93% of which occur a single time. The biggest ten clones account for 4.5% to 5% of the sample.

The record originates from a study of T cell responses to AZD1222 COVID-19 vaccine (dated by TCRdb to the early 2020s). Study-wide context: AZD1222 recipients with second doses at about 4 weeks or about 12 weeks were pooled, because spike-specific TCR depth and breadth did not differ between schedules. Enrollment into the trials was organized by age into subgroups of 18-55, 56-69 and 70-plus years, and those subgroups contained about 160, 30 and 59 TCR-sequenced participants, respectively. TCR sequencing covered approximately 230 trial participants: 200 to 220 given two doses of AZD1222 and approximately 26 given two doses of MenACWY control vaccine. Results the study describes overall, beyond this receptor: Most participants were white British and females outnumbered males, and the authors suggested that clonal diversity may have been underestimated. Epitopes outside the regions mutated in the B.1.351 and B.1.1.7 variants were reportedly recognized by nearly half of the unique spike-specific TCRs. In the small 56-69-year group, the increase in depth fell short of significance, most likely because of low power. After two AZD1222 doses, spike-specific TCR breadth and depth were significantly higher than at day 0 and than in MenACWY recipients. Conclusions about previously exposed vaccinees are limited, since just a handful of AZD1222 recipients were seropositive for SARS-CoV-2 at baseline. Vaccine-associated CD4 TCRs spanned the whole spike protein, with dominant responses in regions 160-218 and 743-854. Because no day 14 peak-response samples were available, repertoires were characterized only after the peak T cell response.

The junction shows trimming of 3 bases on V and 0 bases on J, plus 12 bases between the germline ends. The CDR1 and CDR2 encoded by the germline V gene (reference sequence) are LNHDA and SQIVND. From the cysteine up to the phenylalanine, the CDR3 has a length of 17 residues. Only the CDR3 region is kept as DNA, spanning 51 bases read in frame from base 1. The meaning of the sample's time point label: baseline before first vaccination. Samples from vaccinated people were obtained from the UK trials COV001 and COV002, which included a single-blind randomized controlled phase 2/3 trial of AZD1222 (ChAdOx1 nCoV-19) in healthy adults. Trial participant PBMC samples were collected at day 0 and day 28 after the second dose for TCRbeta chain sequencing.

This chain is built from TRBV19 and TRBJ2-6; tentative D gene TRBD1, with 5 bases matching. This receptor was taken from an adult in good health. Material: peripheral blood, obtained on day 0 of AZD1222 vaccination. This receptor has the CDR3 CASSIIGDYSGANVLTF. The DNA sequence is as follows: TGTGCCAGTAGTATTATAGGGGATTACTCTGGGGCCAACGTCCTGACTTTC. Supplemented by the reference TRBV19 and TRBJ2-6 proteins around the CDR3, the complete variable domain is DGGITQSPKYLFRKEGQNVTLSCEQNLNHDAMYWYRQDPGQGLRLIYYSQIVNDFQKGDIAEGYSVSREKKESFPLTVTSAQKNPTAFYLCASSIIGDYSGANVLTFGAGSRLTVL.